Each of the 20 T cell receptor beta chains below was sequenced from the same sample in a study of quantifying T cell responses using KT2 cells (dated by TCRdb to about 2017). Notes on the research overall: RNA was DNase-treated and reverse transcribed with TCR alpha and beta constant-region primers, mostly using SuperScript III.

Library prep was done by UMI-ligation and nested PCR. These reads were obtained on an Illumina MiSeq. A single-stranded oligonucleotide carrying the Illumina SP2 sequence and a UMI was ligated to the cDNA 3' end using T4 RNA ligase 1. PCR1 was run for 3 to 4 cycles (98 degrees C for 15 s, 69 degrees C for 30 s, 72 degrees C for 40 s), and an equimolar mix of RC1.1 and RC1.2, covering TRBC1 and TRBC2, was used as the beta primer. Starting from the raw public reads, TCRdb applied fastp trimming at Q25, assembled clones with MiXCR and retained in-frame beta chains. Each entry is one CDR3 protein sequence, shown with its most common DNA and genes. The sample table holds tens of thousands of distinct CDR3 sequences, of which around 10% were seen once. Of the sample, 10% falls within the top ten clones. Sequenced sample: PBMCs spiked with cells of the T cell clone KT2. The source of these receptors is a human donor.

This clonotype has at least ten counts. CDR3: CASSSYSGNTIYF. The CDR3, as DNA: TGTGCCAGCAGCTCCTACTCTGGAAACACCATATATTTT. V gene TRBV9 combines with J gene TRBJ1-3; no reliable D call. The CDR3 loop spans 13 amino acids. Germline loops: CDR1 SGDLS, CDR2 YYNGEE. Trimming pared 4 bases from V and 0 bases from J, leaving 5 bases between.

The chain employs TRBV5-1 and TRBJ1-4; D is possibly TRBD1 (5 bases). The CDR3 has 16 amino acids. Germline CDR1 is SGHRS and CDR2 is YFSETQ. The V end was cut by 4 bases, the J end by 8 bases, with 21 bases between. CDR3 residues: CASSLTPGTSGEKLFF. CDR3 bases: TGCGCCAGCAGCCTTACGCCCGGGACTTCAGGGGAAAAACTGTTTTTT.

At least ten counts were recorded for this clonotype. This chain connects TRBV5-1 to TRBJ2-7; possible D gene TRBD1, 6 bases. With 4 bases removed from V and 7 bases from J, the gap between germline ends came to 9 bases. Germline-derived CDR1 and CDR2 are SGHRS and YFSETQ. The CDR3 loop spans 11 amino acids. For the CDR3, the DNA is TGCGCCAGCAGCGATACAGGGGAGCAGTACTTC. This encodes CASSDTGEQYF.

This clonotype was detected a few times. V and J are TRBV28 and TRBJ2-7, with a weak D call TRBD1 (6 bases). Per germline, CDR1 MDHEN and CDR2 SYDVKM. With 4 bases removed from V and 2 bases from J, the gap between germline ends came to 18 bases. This CDR3 is 16 amino acids long. CDR3 in DNA: TGTGCCAGCAGTTCCCCCTCACAGGGTGCGGCCTACGAGCAGTACTTC. Translating gives CASSSPSQGAAYEQYF. Complete variable domain (other parts from reference TRBV28 and TRBJ2-7): DVKVTQSSRYLVKRTGEKVFLECVQDMDHENMFWYRQDPGLGLRLIYFSYDVKMKEKGDIPEGYSVSREKKERFSLILESASTNQTSMYLCASSSPSQGAAYEQYFGPGTRLTVT.

J is TRBJ2-7 and V is TRBV7-8; the D gene is possibly TRBD1 (6 bases). This CDR3 is built from 13 residues. Germline V gives CDR1 SGHVS, CDR2 FQNEAQ. The germline V and J ends were trimmed by 5 bases and 0 bases, with 8 bases remaining between them. CDR3 sequence (DNA): TGTGCCAGCAGCCCGGACAGCTCCTACGAGCAGTACTTC. It codes for CASSPDSSYEQYF.

In its sample, this clonotype was seen a few times. The chain links TRBV6-1 to TRBJ2-3; D is perhaps TRBD1 (6 bases). V dropped 1 base and J dropped 2 bases, with 22 bases sitting between them. The CDR3 length is 19 residues. CDR1 and CDR2 (germline): MNHNS, SASEGT. CDR3 residues: CASSEVMGGTWGPTDTQYF. The CDR3 bases are TGTGCCAGCAGTGAAGTCATGGGTGGGACCTGGGGGCCCACAGATACGCAGTATTTT.

Many counts were recorded for this clonotype. V is TRBV7-3 and J is TRBJ2-7, with a weak D call TRBD2 (5 bases). The CDR3 length is 13 residues. The V end lost 2 bases, the J end lost 6 bases, and 11 bases lay between the germline ends. From germline, CDR1 is SGHTA and CDR2 FQGTGA. CDR3 DNA: TGTGCCAGCAGCTTACTTGACGGGGTCGAGCAGTACTTC. This codes for CASSLLDGVEQYF.

This clonotype turned up a few times. CDR3 in DNA: TGTGCCAGCAGTACGGCCGGTAGGGGGAGTAAATACGAGCAGTACTTC. Amino acid sequence: CASSTAGRGSKYEQYF. The V and J genes are TRBV28 and TRBJ2-7, with D possibly being TRBD1 (6 bases). Germline assignment: CDR1 MDHEN and CDR2 SYDVKM. This CDR3 contains 16 residues. V was trimmed by 5 bases and J by 4 bases, leaving 21 bases between them.

In its sample, this clonotype was seen many times. The chain couples TRBV20-1 to TRBJ1-5, with D uncertain. The V and J ends lost 0 bases and 6 bases respectively, with 6 bases between them. CDR1 DFQATT and CDR2 SNEGSKA come from the germline V gene (reference sequence). This CDR3 has 12 amino acids. The CDR3 reads CSARDSAQPQHF. CDR3 nucleotides: TGCAGTGCTAGAGATTCAGCTCAGCCCCAGCATTTT.

In this sample, this clonotype turned up a few times. The chain carries TRBV21-1 and TRBJ2-7; the D segment call TRBD1 is taken from the table without a DNA check. TRBV21-1 is deemed a pseudogene. The CDR3 runs to 14 residues. CDR3 loop: CASSKPGRNYEQYF. DNA of the CDR3: TGTGCCAGCAGCAAGCCGGGACGGAACTACGAGCAGTACTTC.

This clonotype was seen once. V is TRBV2 and J is TRBJ1-4, with D possibly matching TRBD1 (5 bases). Germline values: CDR1 SNHLY, CDR2 FYNNEI. CDR3 size: 15 residues. The V and J ends lost 2 bases and 7 bases respectively, with 14 bases between them. The CDR3 region is CASSERGRGSEKLFF. CDR3 DNA sequence: TGTGCCAGCAGTGAAAGGGGCCGGGGGAGTGAAAAACTGTTTTTT.

This clonotype has more than one count but fewer than ten. V usage is TRBV12-3 or TRBV12-4 and J usage is TRBJ1-5; possible D gene TRBD1, 6 bases. This CDR3 has 16 residues. Trimming took 3 bases from V and 2 from J, leaving 14 bases between them. The CDR3 DNA reads TGTGCCAGCAGTTTGGGGGGCCTAAGGGGCAATCAGCCCCAGCATTTT. As protein: CASSLGGLRGNQPQHF.

Many counts were recorded for this clonotype. The chain recombines TRBV6-4 with TRBJ2-3, with 11 positions matching TRBD1. With 4 bases clipped from V and 4 bases from J, the junction kept 1 base outside the gene matches. The CDR3 has 14 residues. Germline-derived CDR1 and CDR2 are MRHNA and SNTAGT. Here the CDR3 DNA reads TGTGCCAGCAGTGGGACAGGGGGCGCAGATACGCAGTATTTT. It specifies CASSGTGGADTQYF.

The table lists this clonotype with many counts. This rearrangement joins TRBV6-5 to TRBJ2-3; D gene unclear. The CDR3 contains 14 residues. Germline V CDR1 and CDR2: MNHEY, SVGAGI. V was pared by 5 bases and J by 0 bases, with 9 bases between. The CDR3, as DNA: TGTGCCAGCAGTCCGGCAGCTAGCACAGATACGCAGTATTTT. Protein sequence: CASSPAASTDTQYF.

This clonotype came up a few times. The chain combines TRBV4-2 with TRBJ2-3; TRBD2 matches at 10 bases. This CDR3 is built from 18 residues. After removal of 0 bases from V and 4 bases from J, the junction contained 10 bases not matched to a gene. Germline loops: CDR1 LGHNA, CDR2 YNFKEQ. This CDR3 is CASSQDPVVSGRSDTQYF. The CDR3 DNA follows: TGTGCCAGCAGCCAAGATCCAGTGGTTAGCGGGAGGTCAGATACGCAGTATTTT.

This clonotype was picked up many times. The V call is TRBV29-1, the J call TRBJ2-3, with TRBD2 matching over 8 bases. CDR3 size: 13 residues. Germline V gene sequence: CDR1 SQVTM, CDR2 ANQGSEA. V shed 4 bases, J shed 6 bases, and the junction held 6 bases outside the gene matches. CDR3 loop: CSVGPGGEDTQYF. CDR3 DNA: TGCAGCGTTGGTCCGGGGGGGGAGGATACGCAGTATTTT.

This clonotype has only a few counts. The rearrangement uses TRBV7-8 and TRBJ1-6; 7 bases are shared with TRBD1. This CDR3 has 14 amino acids. Germline V lookup: CDR1 SGHVS, CDR2 FQNEAQ. V shed 6 bases and J 7 bases; nucleotides not matched to a gene: 6. Written as DNA, the CDR3 is TGTGCCAGCAGAGGGGGCCAATTGAATTCACCCCTCCACTTT. Encoded protein: CASRGGQLNSPLHF.

CDR3 sequence reads: CASSLLQGILGPEAFF. Written as DNA, the CDR3 is TGTGCCAGCAGCTTGTTACAGGGCATCCTTGGGCCTGAAGCTTTCTTT. This rearrangement joins TRBV5-4 to TRBJ1-1; tentative D call: TRBD1 (6 bases). CDR1 and CDR2 from the germline V gene are SGHNT and YYREEE (reference sequence). V was clipped by 1 base and J by 6 bases, with 19 bases between them. The CDR3 loop spans 16 amino acids.

This clonotype has only a few counts. CDR3 loop: CASSLNGMNTEAFF. Written as DNA, the CDR3 is TGCGCCAGCAGCTTGAACGGCATGAACACTGAAGCTTTCTTT. J is TRBJ1-1 and V is TRBV5-1; no clear D gene. The germline gives CDR1 SGHRS, CDR2 YFSETQ. The CDR3 consists of 14 residues. Deletions cut 1 base from V and 0 bases from J, with 7 bases between.

In this sample, this clonotype turned up many times. The V call is TRBV12-3 or TRBV12-4, the J call TRBJ2-2; 12 bases map to TRBD2. CDR3 length: 16 residues. J gave up 3 bases and V 5 bases, and 4 bases lay outside the gene matches. CDR3 bases: TGTGCCAGCAGTCGCGGGACTAGCGGGTACACCGGGGAGCTGTTTTTT. This gives the protein CASSRGTSGYTGELFF.